A selection of T cell receptor beta chains follows, all from one sample in a study of beta chain features in type 1 diabetes. Produced via immunoSEQ multiplex PCR; TCRdb's table is partial and in-frame only. The sample includes 600,000 to 700,000 clones, 13% of them seen just once. Sequenced: naive CD4+ T cells from blood. These receptors originate from a man between 18 and 29 years old with type 1 diabetes. Each CDR3 is given with its conserved first and last residue. The D gene is left open where the match is weak. Rows give clone size only sometimes, using once, few, many, or a class for an expanded clone.

V gene	clone size	D gene	J gene	CDR3 protein	CDR3 DNA
TRBV29-1	few	NA	TRBJ2-1	CSVDRDWAYNEQFF	TGCAGCGTTGACCGGGACTGGGCCTACAATGAGCAGTTCTTC
TRBV7-3	NA	NA	TRBJ1-2	CASSLFSPNQGNYGYTF	TGTGCCAGCAGCTTATTTTCTCCAAACCAGGGGAACTATGGCTACACCTTC
TRBV19	few	TRBD1	TRBJ1-5	CASSPQTGGGNQPQHF	TGTGCCAGTAGTCCTCAGACAGGGGGCGGCAATCAGCCCCAGCATTTT
TRBV30	NA	NA	TRBJ2-7	CARSGQTPYEQYF	TGTGCCCGGTCCGGGCAGACTCCCTACGAGCAGTACTTC
TRBV5-6	NA	NA	TRBJ1-1	CASSRQRNTEAFF	TGTGCCAGCAGCCGCCAGAGGAACACTGAAGCTTTCTTT
TRBV4-1	NA	NA	TRBJ1-2	CASSQDWGAAAGYGYTF	TGCGCCAGCAGCCAAGATTGGGGAGCGGCTGCTGGCTATGGCTACACCTTC
TRBV5-1	few	TRBD1	TRBJ2-3	CASSSGQAGGTDTQYF	TGCGCCAGCAGCTCTGGACAGGCCGGTGGCACAGATACGCAGTATTTT
TRBV9	few	TRBD1	TRBJ2-6	CASSAPGTGGVGANVLTF	TGTGCCAGCAGCGCGCCCGGGACAGGGGGCGTTGGGGCCAACGTCCTGACTTTC
TRBV10-3	few	TRBD1	TRBJ1-1	CAISGQGEIEAFF	TGTGCCATCAGTGGACAGGGTGAAATTGAAGCTTTCTTT
TRBV6-4	few	NA	TRBJ1-1	CASSYRLNTEAFF	TGTGCCAGCAGTTATAGGCTGAACACTGAAGCTTTCTTT
TRBV5-1	NA	NA	TRBJ1-3	CASSPRTDSGNTIYF	TGCGCCAGCAGCCCGCGGACGGACTCTGGAAACACCATATATTTT
TRBV28	few	NA	TRBJ1-4	CASSLNQGAGEKLFF	TGTGCCAGCAGTTTAAATCAGGGAGCGGGTGAAAAACTGTTTTTT
TRBV7-9	NA	NA	TRBJ1-1	CASSRDGWVGEAFF	TGTGCCAGCAGCCGCGACGGGTGGGTCGGCGAAGCTTTCTTT
TRBV6-5	NA	NA	TRBJ1-1	CASSSNTEAFF	TGTGCCAGCAGCTCAAACACTGAAGCTTTCTTT
TRBV6-6	NA	NA	TRBJ1-3	CASSYGQTDGNTIYF	TGTGCCAGCAGTTATGGGCAGACTGATGGAAACACCATATATTTT
TRBV11-3	NA	TRBD1	TRBJ1-1	CASSHNRGANTEAFF	TGTGCCAGCAGCCACAACAGGGGTGCGAACACTGAAGCTTTCTTT
TRBV28	NA	NA	TRBJ2-1	CASSSAGTPSGNEQFF	TGTGCCAGCAGTTCCGCGGGGACCCCATCAGGCAATGAGCAGTTCTTC
TRBV6-5	few	TRBD1	TRBJ2-1	CASSSLTGGRNNEQFF	TGTGCCAGCAGTTCCCTCACAGGGGGACGCAACAATGAGCAGTTCTTC
TRBV7-8	few	NA	TRBJ2-2	CASSFIGLSSGSTSGELFF	TGTGCCAGCAGCTTTATAGGACTTTCGTCTGGATCCACGTCCGGGGAGCTGTTTTTT
TRBV18	few	NA	TRBJ1-1	CASSPPGLMNTEAFF	TGTGCCAGCTCACCACCGGGACTGATGAACACTGAAGCTTTCTTT
TRBV9	NA	TRBD2	TRBJ2-1	CASSVDPMAGGSYNEQFF	TGTGCCAGCAGCGTAGACCCAATGGCGGGGGGTTCCTACAATGAGCAGTTCTTC
TRBV6-1	NA	TRBD2	TRBJ2-5	CASSAGGQETQYF	TGTGCCAGCAGCGCGGGGGGCCAAGAGACCCAGTACTTC
TRBV30	few	NA	TRBJ1-1	CAWSAKLGANTEAFF	TGTGCCTGGAGCGCTAAACTTGGAGCGAACACTGAAGCTTTCTTT
TRBV28	NA	NA	TRBJ1-1	CASSLQRDTEAFF	TGTGCCAGCAGCCTGCAAAGAGACACTGAAGCTTTCTTT
TRBV5-6	few	NA	TRBJ2-1	CASSLGVAYNEQFF	TGTGCCAGCAGCTTGGGTGTAGCATACAATGAGCAGTTCTTC
TRBV5-6	once	NA	TRBJ1-6	CASSLARGTSGSPLHF	TGTGCCAGCAGCTTGGCCCGTGGGACATCAGGTTCACCCCTCCACTTT
TRBV5-1	NA	NA	TRBJ1-6	CASSPTGDNSPLHF	TGCGCCAGCAGCCCCACCGGAGATAATTCACCCCTCCACTTT